This TCR beta chain was sequenced for a study of T cell changes during pregnancy in multiple sclerosis. This CDR3 spans 12 amino acids. The germline V and J ends were trimmed by 8 bases and 5 bases, with 13 bases remaining between them. Germline CDR1 MNHEY, CDR2 SMNVEV (reference sequence). The method was immunoSEQ multiplex PCR; TCRdb's version includes in-frame clones alone and lacks a portion of them. The data contain some 49,000 clones, 85% to 95% of them seen just once; the ten biggest clones take up approximately 2.6%. The receptor was isolated from a female donor with multiple sclerosis, enrolled in a pregnancy study. The chain couples TRBV27 to TRBJ2-7; D perhaps matches TRBD2 (5 bases). The sequencing here drew on CD8+ T cells from peripheral blood mononuclear cells, taken in the second trimester of pregnancy. CDR3: CASAAAGDEQYF. CDR3 coding DNA: TGTGCCAGCGCGGCGGCCGGGGACGAGCAGTACTTC.